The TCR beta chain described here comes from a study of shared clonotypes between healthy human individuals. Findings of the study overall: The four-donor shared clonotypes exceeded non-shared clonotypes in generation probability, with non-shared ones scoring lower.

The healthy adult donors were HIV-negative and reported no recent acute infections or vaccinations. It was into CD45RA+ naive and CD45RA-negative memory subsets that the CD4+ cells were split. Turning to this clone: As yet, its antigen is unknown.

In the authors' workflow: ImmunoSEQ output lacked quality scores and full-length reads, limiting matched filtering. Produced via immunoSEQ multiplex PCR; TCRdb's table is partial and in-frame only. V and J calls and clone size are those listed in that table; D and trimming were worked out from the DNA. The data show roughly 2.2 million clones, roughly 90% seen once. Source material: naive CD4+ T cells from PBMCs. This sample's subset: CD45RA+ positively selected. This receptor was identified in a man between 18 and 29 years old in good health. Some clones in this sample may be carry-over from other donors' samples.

The CDR3 loop reads CASSVPGQGNLALGTDTQYF. The CDR3 DNA reads as TGTGCCAGCAGCGTCCCGGGACAGGGAAACTTAGCTCTGGGCACAGATACGCAGTATTTT. The chain carries TRBV7-3 and TRBJ2-3, with TRBD1 matching 9 bases. J was trimmed by 1 base and V by 5 bases; bases with no gene match: 19. The length of the CDR3 is 20 residues. Germline V gives CDR1 SGHTA, CDR2 FQGTGA.